Listed here are 32 T cell receptor beta chains from one sample, sequenced in a study of OX40 agonist ivuxolimab in advanced cancers. The data were produced by immunoSEQ multiplex PCR, yet TCRdb's version contains in-frame clones alone and is incomplete. The sample lists tens of thousands of clones, roughly 80% occurring once. Sequencing was performed on CD4+ or CD8+ T cells sorted from blood, taken in a trial of the OX40 agonist ivuxolimab. These receptors were obtained from an adult with an advanced solid tumor such as melanoma, head and neck, liver or kidney cancer.

The chain employs TRBV25-1 and TRBJ2-6, with no clear D. The germline V and J ends were trimmed by 2 bases and 4 bases, with 9 bases remaining between them. Germline CDR1 and CDR2: MGHDK and SYGVNS. The CDR3 spans 15 residues. The CDR3 DNA reads as TGTGCCAGCAGTGAAGCGATGTACGGGGCCAACGTCCTGACTTTC. Protein: CASSEAMYGANVLTF. The full variable domain, with the rest looked up from reference TRBV25-1 and TRBJ2-6, is EADIYQTPRYLVIGTGKKITLECSQTMGHDKMYWYQQDPGMELHLIHYSYGVNSTEKGDLSSESTVSRIRTEHFPLTLESARPSHTSQYLCASSEAMYGANVLTFGAGSRLTVL.

V and J are TRBV6-1 and TRBJ2-3; no firm D call. This CDR3 is built from 13 residues. V lost 10 bases, J lost 3 bases, and 14 bases lay in between. CDR1 is MNHNS, CDR2 SASEGT, per germline. The CDR3 DNA sequence: TGTGCCACCCAACGGATAGGGACAGATACGCAGTATTTT. This codes for CATQRIGTDTQYF.

The chain combines TRBV7-9 with TRBJ2-5; D is uncertain. The CDR3 runs 15 residues. V dropped 5 bases and J dropped 2 bases, with 15 bases sitting between them. Germline V CDR1 and CDR2: SEHNR, FQNEAQ (reference sequence). The CDR3 bases are TGTGCCAGCAGCGAATTCCGGTCCTCTCAAGAGACCCAGTACTTC. The encoded protein is CASSEFRSSQETQYF.

This rearrangement joins TRBV7-7 to TRBJ2-1; 9 bases agree with TRBD2. The CDR3 contains 15 residues. V dropped 5 bases and J dropped 2; count of bases not matched to a gene: 4. The germline V gene has CDR1 SSHAT and CDR2 FNYEAQ (reference sequence). CDR3 in amino acids: CASSASGRTYNEQFF. In DNA form, the CDR3 reads TGTGCCAGCAGCGCCAGCGGGAGGACCTACAATGAGCAGTTCTTC.

The chain employs TRBV19 and TRBJ2-4; D is possibly TRBD1 (5 bases). This CDR3 spans 13 amino acids. CDR1 and CDR2 from the germline V gene are LNHDA and SQIVND (reference sequence). V lost 10 bases and J lost 2, with 12 bases in between. This chain's CDR3 is CATLGATKNIQYF. CDR3 sequence (DNA): TGTGCCACCCTAGGGGCAACCAAAAACATTCAGTACTTC.

The chain couples TRBV5-4 to TRBJ1-6; 8 positions match TRBD1. J lost 7 bases, V lost 2 bases, and 8 bases had no gene match. Germline CDR1 and CDR2: SGHNT and YYREEE (reference sequence). CDR3 size: 16 residues. CDR3 coding DNA: TGTGCCAGCAGCTTCCGGACAGGGCATAAGAATTCACCCCTCCACTTT. Translating it yields CASSFRTGHKNSPLHF.

In nucleotides, the CDR3 is TGCGCCAGCAGCCAAACAGAGTTTTCCTACGAGCAGTACTTC. This gives the protein CASSQTEFSYEQYF. The genes are TRBV5-1 and TRBJ2-5; no firm D call. The tail of the sequence fits TRBJ2-7 better, so the J call may be wrong. Germline CDR1 reads SGHRS; CDR2 reads YFSETQ. The CDR3 totals 14 residues.

This clone was picked up one time. The chain uses TRBV7-6 and TRBJ2-1; the D gene is possibly TRBD1 (5 bases). V was trimmed by 4 bases and J by 0 bases, leaving 10 bases between them. This CDR3 region has 15 residues. Germline assignment: CDR1 SGHVS and CDR2 FNYEAQ. The DNA for the CDR3 is TGTGCCAGCAGCTCCCGACAGTTCTCCTACAATGAGCAGTTCTTC. Translation: CASSSRQFSYNEQFF.

The chain joins TRBV11-3 to TRBJ1-2; D is unclear. CDR1 SGHNT and CDR2 YENEEA come from the germline V gene. Between the trimmed V and J ends, which lost 5 bases and 2 bases, there was a span of 15 bases. The CDR3 has 15 amino acids. CDR3 in amino acids: CASSNLIGPNYGYTF. As DNA, the CDR3 is TGTGCCAGCAGCAATCTCATAGGTCCCAACTATGGCTACACCTTC.

The chain carries TRBV7-6 and TRBJ2-2; D is uncertain. CDR1 and CDR2 from the germline V gene are SGHVS and FNYEAQ. The CDR3 covers 12 residues. V gave up 4 bases and J gave up 1 base, with 1 base separating them. The CDR3 DNA follows: TGTGCCAGCAGCTGGAACACCGGGGAGCTGTTTTTT. This sequence encodes CASSWNTGELFF.

V usage is TRBV6-1 and J usage is TRBJ2-5; tentatively, D is TRBD1 or TRBD2 (5 bases each). V lost 1 base and J 2 bases, leaving 17 bases between the germline ends. The germline gives CDR1 MNHNS, CDR2 SASEGT. This CDR3 region has 17 residues. CDR3 amino acids: CASSEGGALGRQETQYF. CDR3 nucleotides: TGTGCCAGCAGTGAAGGAGGGGCCCTAGGCCGTCAAGAGACCCAGTACTTC.

This chain uses TRBV6-1 with TRBJ1-3, with TRBD1 as a possible D gene (5 bases). This CDR3 spans 15 amino acids. V lost 4 bases to trimming and J lost 0 bases, with 10 bases between them. The V gene's germline CDR1 is MNHNS and CDR2 SASEGT. CDR3 nucleotides: TGTGCCAGCAGTGCGGCAGGGATCTCTGGAAACACCATATATTTT. This codes for CASSAAGISGNTIYF.

The chain uses TRBV5-1 and TRBJ1-4; D possibly corresponds to TRBD1 (6 bases). Trimming pared 4 bases from V and 8 bases from J, leaving 15 bases between. This CDR3 contains 14 residues. CDR1 and CDR2 (germline): SGHRS, YFSETQ. The CDR3 here is CASSQGRGWEKLFF. The CDR3 bases are TGCGCCAGCAGCCAGGGGAGAGGTTGGGAAAAACTGTTTTTT.

The chain recombines TRBV27 with TRBJ2-7; the D call may be TRBD1 or TRBD2 (5 bases each). CDR1 is MNHEY, CDR2 SMNVEV, per germline (reference sequence). The length of the CDR3 is 13 residues. Between the trimmed V and J ends, which lost 5 bases and 2 bases, there was a span of 10 bases. The CDR3 DNA reads TGTGCCAGCAGTGCTAGGGGACCCTACGAGCAGTACTTC. Its protein is CASSARGPYEQYF.

This clone was observed a handful of times. J is TRBJ1-1 and V is TRBV11-1, with D perhaps matching TRBD1 (5 bases). Trimming stripped 3 bases from V and 9 bases from J, with 14 bases between. The germline CDR1 and CDR2 sequences are SGHAT and FQDESV (reference sequence). This CDR3 contains 13 residues. The CDR3 region is CASSFNLGGKAFF. As DNA, the CDR3 is TGTGCCAGCAGCTTCAATCTTGGGGGGAAAGCTTTCTTT.

The chain combines TRBV10-2 with TRBJ1-1, with TRBD1 matching over 7 bases. The V gene end was trimmed by 8 bases and the J gene end by 0 bases; junction bases not matched to a gene: 3. The CDR3 sequence is 13 residues long. CDR1 is WSHSY and CDR2 is SAAADI in the germline V gene. The CDR3 here is CASGGQLNTEAFF. In DNA form, the CDR3 reads TGCGCCAGCGGGGGACAGTTGAACACTGAAGCTTTCTTT.

The V and J genes are TRBV10-2 and TRBJ2-7, with 8 bases identical to TRBD2. Germline V gives CDR1 WSHSY, CDR2 SAAADI. V lost 3 bases to trimming and J lost 0 bases; unmatched junction nucleotides: 7. The CDR3 is 16 residues long. CDR3 in amino acids: CASSDPGGGLSYEQYF. For the CDR3, the DNA is TGCGCCAGCAGTGATCCCGGCGGGGGGCTCTCCTACGAGCAGTACTTC.

This chain uses TRBV2 with TRBJ2-7, with 7 bases fitting TRBD2. Trimming cost V 4 bases and J 6 bases; bases outside gene matches: 12. Germline CDR1 and CDR2: SNHLY and FYNNEI. This CDR3 has 15 amino acids. This CDR3 reads CASSAANGGTSEQYF. For the CDR3, the DNA is TGTGCCAGCAGTGCGGCGAACGGGGGGACTTCCGAGCAGTACTTC.

CDR3 sequence: CASSTTSQSTDTQYF. CDR3 DNA sequence: TGTGCCAGCAGTACTACTAGCCAAAGCACAGATACGCAGTATTTT. This chain connects TRBV6-1 to TRBJ2-3, with D possibly TRBD2 on 6 matching bases. V was clipped by 5 bases and J by 0 bases, with 12 bases between them. The V gene's germline CDR1 is MNHNS and CDR2 SASEGT. This CDR3 is 15 amino acids long.

The V gene is TRBV6-1, the J gene TRBJ2-7; D not resolved. Germline V lookup: CDR1 MNHNS, CDR2 SASEGT. The V end was cut by 7 bases, the J end by 3 bases, with 10 bases between. The CDR3 extends over 12 amino acids. CDR3 nucleotide sequence: TGTGCCAGCAACGACGATCTCTACGAGCAGTACTTC. As protein: CASNDDLYEQYF.

The CDR3: CAISDRQGGIDEQYF. The CDR3, as DNA: TGTGCCATCAGTGATAGACAGGGGGGTATAGACGAGCAGTACTTC. This chain connects TRBV10-3 to TRBJ2-7; TRBD1 matches 9 bases. Germline CDR1 ENHRY, CDR2 SYGVKD. This CDR3 has 15 residues. Trimming removed 3 bases from V and 5 bases from J; junction bases left unmatched: 8.

The chain couples TRBV21-1 to TRBJ2-3; TRBD2 is the table's D call and was not checked against the DNA. TRBV21-1 is reported as a pseudogene. This CDR3 spans 18 amino acids. CDR3 nucleotide sequence: TGTGCCAGCAGCAAAAATTGCGGGGGGCCCCCTAACACAGATACGCAGTATTTT. Protein: CASSKNCGGPPNTDTQYF.

V and J are TRBV5-8 and TRBJ2-7; no clear D gene. The germline V gene has CDR1 SGHTS and CDR2 YDEGEE. The CDR3 extends over 14 amino acids. Trimming shortened V by 4 bases and J by 6 bases, and 17 bases separated the two germline ends. The CDR3: CASSRMVATGEQYF. The CDR3 coding sequence is TGTGCCAGCAGCCGAATGGTGGCGACGGGCGAGCAGTACTTC.

The count of this clone is one. V and J are TRBV28 and TRBJ2-5; the D gene is possibly TRBD2 (6 bases). Germline assignment: CDR1 MDHEN and CDR2 SYDVKM. There are 15 residues in the CDR3. V lost 2 bases and J 1 base, leaving 11 bases between the germline ends. CDR3 residues: CASSLGGATQETQYF. In DNA, the CDR3 is TGTGCCAGCAGTTTAGGAGGGGCCACCCAAGAGACCCAGTACTTC.

This chain links TRBV7-2 with TRBJ1-3, with 9 bases identical to TRBD1. CDR3 size: 16 residues. With V trimmed by 4 bases and J by 2 bases, 6 bases remained unmatched. Germline CDR1 and CDR2: SGHTA and FQGNSA. The CDR3 region is CASSSGTGNAGNTIYF. The CDR3 DNA follows: TGTGCCAGCAGCTCCGGGACAGGGAATGCTGGAAACACCATATATTTT.

The rearrangement links TRBV7-8 to TRBJ1-2; a possible D gene is TRBD1 (6 bases). CDR1 is SGHVS, CDR2 FQNEAQ, per germline. Trimming removed 5 bases at V and 4 bases at J, with 17 bases between. The CDR3 is made up of 15 amino acids. The CDR3 loop is CASSEKWDTVYGYTF. The DNA of the CDR3 is TGTGCCAGCAGCGAAAAGTGGGACACCGTCTATGGCTACACCTTC.

This chain uses TRBV6-1 with TRBJ2-3, with 10 bases identical to TRBD1. The CDR3 totals 14 residues. V shed 4 bases and J 8 bases; nucleotides not matched to a gene: 6. Germline V gives CDR1 MNHNS, CDR2 SASEGT. The CDR3 DNA follows: TGTGCCAGCAGTGGTGGGACAGGGGTGGGTACGCAGTATTTT. As protein: CASSGGTGVGTQYF.

J is TRBJ1-2 and V is TRBV7-2; TRBD1 agrees at 7 bases. Germline values: CDR1 SGHTA, CDR2 FQGNSA. J lost 4 bases, V lost 3 bases, and 2 bases had no gene match. CDR3 length equals 13 residues. CDR3 in amino acids: CASSFRGGYGYTF. In DNA form, the CDR3 reads TGTGCCAGCAGCTTCAGGGGGGGCTATGGCTACACCTTC.

In this sample, this clone is medium-sized. This CDR3 is also generated by other DNA sequences in the sample. This chain links TRBV27 with TRBJ1-1; no clear D gene. This CDR3 contains 13 residues. Germline CDR1 reads MNHEY; CDR2 reads SMNVEV (reference sequence). V was shortened by 0 bases and J by 1 base, with 3 bases between the two germline ends. The CDR3 nucleotides are TGTGCCAGCAGTTTATCTCCGAACACTGAAGCTTTCTTT. Protein: CASSLSPNTEAFF.

J is TRBJ2-3 and V is TRBV11-2, with 11 bases that match TRBD1. After removal of 4 bases from V and 5 bases from J, the junction contained 5 bases not matched to a gene. This CDR3 is 15 amino acids long. Per germline, CDR1 SGHAT and CDR2 FQNNGV. CDR3 nucleotides: TGTGCCAGCAGCTCGGGACAGGGGGATGGAGATACGCAGTATTTT. It encodes CASSSGQGDGDTQYF.

This clone occurred a few times. The rearrangement links TRBV11-3 to TRBJ2-7, with 7 bases lining up with TRBD1. The junction had 5 bases not matched to a gene; V was cut back by 4 bases and J by 5 bases. CDR1 and CDR2 (germline): SGHNT, YENEEA. The CDR3 loop spans 13 amino acids. CDR3 loop: CASSSRGTDEQYF. CDR3 sequence (DNA): TGTGCCAGCAGCTCTAGGGGGACAGACGAGCAGTACTTC.

This clone was seen only once. V is TRBV27 and J is TRBJ1-1, with 11 bases matching TRBD1. The CDR3 covers 16 residues. Germline lookup yields CDR1 MNHEY and CDR2 SMNVEV (reference sequence). V shed 5 bases, J shed 2 bases, and the junction held 7 bases outside the gene matches. The CDR3 sequence: CASSLGTGGKNTEAFF. The CDR3 region has the DNA TGTGCCAGCAGTCTCGGGACAGGGGGGAAAAACACTGAAGCTTTCTTT.